Included here is one T cell receptor beta chain sequence, with context. What it binds is not known. The CDR3 has 12 amino acids. Trimming stripped 1 base from V and 8 bases from J, with 7 bases between. CDR1 SGHRS and CDR2 YFSETQ come from the germline V gene. This specimen belongs to a study of cytomegalovirus exposure and HLA in healthy donors. It was with 60 Vbeta and 13 Jbeta primers that the PCR ran. The data were produced by immunoSEQ multiplex PCR, yet TCRdb's version contains in-frame clones alone and is incomplete. Of some 150,000 clones listed, around 82% were seen once; the top ten hold roughly 10%. There were likely unrecorded immune exposures, though donors were nominally healthy when sampled. Regarding the study as a whole: With DRB1 most and HLA-C fewest, TCR association rates differed between HLA loci in a later analysis. Reportedly, HLA-A and HLA-B alleles of most subjects were accurately predicted from TCR beta. Association of a missense DCLRE1C variant with TCR beta V- and J-gene trimming was reported in a later analysis.

This TCR came from a man in his fifties in good health and CMV-seropositive. This chain connects TRBV5-1 to TRBJ2-1, with unresolved D. Sequencing used PBMCs. The CDR3 is CASSLPADEQFF. The CDR3 DNA sequence: TGCGCCAGCAGCTTGCCCGCGGATGAGCAGTTCTTC.